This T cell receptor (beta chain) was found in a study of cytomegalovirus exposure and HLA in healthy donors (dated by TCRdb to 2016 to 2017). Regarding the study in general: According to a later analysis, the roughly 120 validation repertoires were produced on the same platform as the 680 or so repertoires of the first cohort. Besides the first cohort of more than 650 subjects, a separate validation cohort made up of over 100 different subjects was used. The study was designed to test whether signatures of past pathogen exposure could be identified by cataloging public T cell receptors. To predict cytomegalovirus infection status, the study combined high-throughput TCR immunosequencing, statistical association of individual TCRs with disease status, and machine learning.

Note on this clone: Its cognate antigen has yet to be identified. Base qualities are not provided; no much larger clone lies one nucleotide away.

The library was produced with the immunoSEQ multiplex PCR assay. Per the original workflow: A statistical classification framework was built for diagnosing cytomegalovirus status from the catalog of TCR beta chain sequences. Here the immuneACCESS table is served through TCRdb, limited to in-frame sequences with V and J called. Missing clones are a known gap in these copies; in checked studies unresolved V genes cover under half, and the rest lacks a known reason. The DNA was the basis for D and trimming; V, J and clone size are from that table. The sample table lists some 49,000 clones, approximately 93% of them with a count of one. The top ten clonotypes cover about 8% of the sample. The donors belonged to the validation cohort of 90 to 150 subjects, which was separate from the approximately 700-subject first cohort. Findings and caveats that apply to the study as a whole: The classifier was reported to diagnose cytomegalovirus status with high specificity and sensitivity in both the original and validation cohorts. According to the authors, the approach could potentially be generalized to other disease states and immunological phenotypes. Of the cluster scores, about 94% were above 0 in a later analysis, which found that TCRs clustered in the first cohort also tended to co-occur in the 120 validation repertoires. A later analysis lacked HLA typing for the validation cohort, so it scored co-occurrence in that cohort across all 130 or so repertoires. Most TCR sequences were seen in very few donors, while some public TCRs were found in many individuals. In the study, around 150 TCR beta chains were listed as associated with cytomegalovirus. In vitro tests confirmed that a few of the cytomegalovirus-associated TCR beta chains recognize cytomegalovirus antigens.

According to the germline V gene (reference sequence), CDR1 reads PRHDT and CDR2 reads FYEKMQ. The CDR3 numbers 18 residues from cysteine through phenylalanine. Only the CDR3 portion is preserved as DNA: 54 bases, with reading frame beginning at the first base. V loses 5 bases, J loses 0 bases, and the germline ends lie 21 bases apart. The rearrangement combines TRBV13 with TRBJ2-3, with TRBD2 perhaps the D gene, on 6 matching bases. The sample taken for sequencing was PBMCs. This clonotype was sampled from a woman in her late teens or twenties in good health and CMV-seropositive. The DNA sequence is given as TGTGCCAGCAGCCAAAACCCCATAGCGGATATAAGCACAGATACGCAGTATTTT. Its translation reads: CASSQNPIADISTDTQYF.